This T cell receptor beta chain was recovered during a study of CD8 T cells in Susac syndrome. The CDR3 runs 16 residues. The RNA input was about 0.5 to 1 ug, and it was reverse transcribed with random hexamers. TCRdb redid the calling of the immunoSEQ multiplex PCR reads with MiXCR, one entry per CDR3 protein. Counted here are hundreds of thousands of distinct CDR3 sequences, 65% to 90% occurring once; the ten biggest clones make up roughly 0.21%. The receptor comes from a human donor with multiple sclerosis. The rearrangement links TRBV21-1 to TRBJ1-5; TRBD1 is the table's D call and was not checked against the DNA. TRBV21-1 is designated a pseudogene. Material: CD8+ T cells from PBMCs. The CDR3, as DNA: TGTGCCAGCAGCTTTCGGACCGATCGGGGGAATCAGCCCCAGCATTTT. This gives the protein CASSFRTDRGNQPQHF.